Following are 32 T cell receptor beta chains from one sample sequenced in a study of sequential checkpoint blockade in melanoma. The protocol was immunoSEQ multiplex PCR, while the TCRdb copy is restricted to in-frame clones and leaves out a portion. The sample shows roughly 6,800 clones, more than 25% of them seen only once. Treatment specified: randomized to nivolumab then ipilimumab (arm A) or the reverse (arm B). The sequences come from tumor tissue (inferred from file names), collected from a patient given nivolumab and ipilimumab in sequence. Receptor source: a human donor with melanoma.

The V and J genes are TRBV6-8 and TRBJ2-3, with TRBD2 matching over 12 bases. V gave up 6 bases and J gave up 4 bases; unmatched junction bases: 8. This CDR3 is built from 16 residues. Per the germline V gene, CDR1 is MNHGY and CDR2 is SAAAGT. The CDR3 DNA sequence: TGTGCCAGCAGGAGGGGTCGACTAGCGGGAGCAGATACGCAGTATTTT. Residues: CASRRGRLAGADTQYF.

This clone was picked up a small number of times. This sequence joins TRBV6-8 and TRBJ1-1; no reliable D call. The length of the CDR3 is 12 residues. CDR1 and CDR2 from the germline V gene are MNHGY and SAAAGT. V gave up 2 bases and J gave up 10 bases, with 11 bases separating them. CDR3 amino acids: CASSYLETGAFF. Here the CDR3 DNA reads TGTGCCAGCAGTTACCTCGAGACGGGAGCTTTCTTT.

This clone was seen only a few times. This sequence joins TRBV11-3 and TRBJ2-2; TRBD2 agrees at 10 bases. CDR3 length equals 18 residues. The germline gives CDR1 SGHNT, CDR2 YENEEA. The V gene end was trimmed by 6 bases and the J gene end by 2 bases; junction bases not matched to a gene: 12. CDR3 sequence: CASSPSLAGVGNTGELFF. In DNA, the CDR3 is TGTGCCAGCAGTCCGAGTCTAGCGGGAGTTGGAAACACCGGGGAGCTGTTTTTT.

There are a few counts of this clone. The chain carries TRBV6-8 and TRBJ2-3; D tentatively fits TRBD1 or TRBD2 (5 bases each). Germline assignment: CDR1 MNHGY and CDR2 SAAAGT. Trimming stripped 2 bases from V and 4 bases from J, with 16 bases between. The CDR3 sequence is 16 residues long. This CDR3 reads CASSYGTPRGPDTQYF. Written as DNA, the CDR3 is TGTGCCAGCAGTTACGGGACCCCTAGGGGCCCAGATACGCAGTATTTT.

The table lists this clone with a few counts. This rearrangement joins TRBV9 to TRBJ1-1, with D uncertain. This CDR3 has 14 residues. Per germline, CDR1 SGDLS and CDR2 YYNGEE. With 3 bases removed from V and 3 bases from J, the gap between germline ends came to 12 bases. CDR3 amino acids: CASSEEGTYTEAFF. Written as DNA, the CDR3 is TGTGCCAGCAGCGAGGAGGGAACCTACACTGAAGCTTTCTTT. The variable domain in full, with the rest retrieved from reference TRBV9 and TRBJ1-1, is DSGVTQTPKHLITATGQRVTLRCSPRSGDLSVYWYQQSLDQGLQFLIQYYNGEERAKGNILERFSAQQFPDLHSELNLSSLELGDSALYFCASSEEGTYTEAFFGQGTRLTVV.

In its sample, this clone was seen a few times. The chain joins TRBV11-3 to TRBJ2-2; D gene ambiguous. This CDR3 is built from 15 residues. Germline CDR1 SGHNT, CDR2 YENEEA. The V end was cut by 7 bases, the J end by 4 bases, with 16 bases between. CDR3 coding DNA: TGTGCCAGCACCCCGGGCCCCCCGGGCACCGGGGAGCTGTTTTTT. Protein product: CASTPGPPGTGELFF.

This clone has just a few counts. This chain uses TRBV6-8 with TRBJ2-5; 12 bases agree with TRBD2. The CDR3 contains 16 residues. Germline CDR1 and CDR2: MNHGY and SAAAGT. The trim removed 0 bases at V and 4 bases at J, leaving 3 bases unmatched. The DNA of the CDR3 is TGTGCCAGCAGTTACTCGTTGGGACTAGCGGGAGAGACCCAGTACTTC. This codes for CASSYSLGLAGETQYF.

By proportion, this clone is medium-sized. This sequence joins TRBV11-3 and TRBJ2-7; D is ambiguous. V gave up 3 bases and J gave up 0 bases, with 9 bases separating them. The germline CDR1 and CDR2 sequences are SGHNT and YENEEA. This CDR3 spans 14 amino acids. CDR3 in amino acids: CASSFFESSYEQYF. CDR3 nucleotide sequence: TGTGCCAGCAGCTTCTTCGAAAGCTCCTACGAGCAGTACTTC.

This clone has more than one count but fewer than ten. V gene TRBV11-3 combines with J gene TRBJ2-3; D perhaps matches TRBD2 (5 bases). Trimming left V 5 bases short and J 1 base short, with 13 bases between. CDR3 length: 15 amino acids. CDR1 and CDR2 from the germline V gene are SGHNT and YENEEA. For the CDR3, the DNA is TGTGCCAGCAGCGAGCCTGGGAGAGGCACAGATACGCAGTATTTT. Residues: CASSEPGRGTDTQYF.

This clone was seen only a few times. CDR3 loop: CASDPGNTDTQYF. The CDR3 DNA sequence: TGTGCCAGCGATCCGGGGAACACAGATACGCAGTATTTT. This sequence joins TRBV9 and TRBJ2-3; the D gene is possibly TRBD2 (5 bases). Trimming cost V 7 bases and J 2 bases, with 11 bases left between them. The germline V gene has CDR1 SGDLS and CDR2 YYNGEE. There are 13 residues in the CDR3.

The rearrangement joins TRBV29-1 to TRBJ1-2, with 7 bases matching TRBD1. Germline V gene sequence: CDR1 SQVTM, CDR2 ANQGSEA. V trimming: 6 bases; J trimming: 4 bases; junction bases outside the gene matches: 5. The CDR3 covers 12 residues. Here the CDR3 reads CSVGDSAYGYTF. In DNA, the CDR3 is TGCAGCGTAGGGGACAGCGCCTATGGCTACACCTTC.

The chain links TRBV11-3 to TRBJ1-5; no clear D. The CDR3 is 17 residues long. Trimming shortened V by 1 base and J by 0 bases, and 13 bases separated the two germline ends. Germline values: CDR1 SGHNT, CDR2 YENEEA. The CDR3: CASSLGGGPYSNQPQHF. The CDR3 bases are TGTGCCAGCAGCTTAGGGGGAGGGCCTTATAGCAATCAGCCCCAGCATTTT.

This chain joins TRBV7-1 and TRBJ1-3; D is unclear. TRBV7-1 falls under the ORF class, with uncertain function. This CDR3 region has 13 residues. Deletions cut 4 bases from V and 9 bases from J, with 13 bases between. CDR3 protein: CASSLVLGFTIYF. The CDR3 DNA sequence: TGTGCCAGCAGCTTAGTCCTGGGGTTCACCATATATTTT.

This clone has a count of ten or more. A far larger clone is one base from this, pointing to a likely read error. The genes are TRBV10-2 and TRBJ2-7; 8 positions agree with TRBD1. Losses at the gene ends were 6 bases for V and 5 bases for J; bases not matched to a gene: 6. Germline assignment: CDR1 WSHSY and CDR2 SAAADI. The CDR3 is 13 residues long. The CDR3 loop reads CASRGQGGDEQYF. The CDR3 DNA reads TGCGCCAGCAGAGGACAGGGAGGCGACGAGCAGTACTTC.

The sample holds many counts of this clone. The genes are TRBV11-3 and TRBJ1-2; D not resolved. The germline V gene has CDR1 SGHNT and CDR2 YENEEA. The CDR3 is 15 amino acids. V lost 3 bases, J lost 3 bases, and 14 bases lay in between. This CDR3 is CASSFTGGAYYGYTF. The CDR3 DNA reads TGTGCCAGCAGCTTCACCGGAGGCGCGTACTATGGCTACACCTTC.

The chain recombines TRBV7-6 with TRBJ2-7; the D is unclear. Germline V gives CDR1 SGHVS, CDR2 FNYEAQ. This CDR3 has 14 amino acids. The V and J ends lost 2 bases and 3 bases respectively, with 11 bases between them. The DNA of the CDR3 is TGTGCCAGCAGCTTAAGTGGTAGCATCTACGAGCAGTACTTC. The encoded protein is CASSLSGSIYEQYF.

This clone was seen more than once but under ten times. This rearrangement joins TRBV11-3 to TRBJ2-1; D is unresolved. The germline gives CDR1 SGHNT, CDR2 YENEEA. V was pared by 5 bases and J by 4 bases, with 15 bases between. The CDR3 is 15 amino acids. The CDR3 is CASSQASYGYNEQFF. In DNA form, the CDR3 reads TGTGCCAGCAGCCAAGCTTCTTATGGTTACAATGAGCAGTTCTTC.

By sample fraction, this clone is medium-sized. This chain uses TRBV11-3 with TRBJ1-1; maybe TRBD1 (5 bases). This CDR3 is built from 14 residues. The germline V and J ends were trimmed by 4 bases and 4 bases, with 13 bases remaining between them. Germline values: CDR1 SGHNT, CDR2 YENEEA. The CDR3 nucleotides read TGTGCCAGCAGCTCCGTGGGGGGTTCCACTGAAGCTTTCTTT. This encodes CASSSVGGSTEAFF.

The sample holds a few counts of this clone. V usage is TRBV9 and J usage is TRBJ1-5; a possible D gene is TRBD1 (6 bases). V shed 0 bases and J shed 7 bases, with 14 bases lying between them. The CDR3 sequence is 15 residues long. Germline V gene sequence: CDR1 SGDLS, CDR2 YYNGEE. The CDR3 DNA follows: TGTGCCAGCAGCGTAGACGGGACACTGAACCAGCCCCAGCATTTT. Protein sequence: CASSVDGTLNQPQHF. Full variable domain (outside the CDR3, taken from reference TRBV9 and TRBJ1-5): DSGVTQTPKHLITATGQRVTLRCSPRSGDLSVYWYQQSLDQGLQFLIQYYNGEERAKGNILERFSAQQFPDLHSELNLSSLELGDSALYFCASSVDGTLNQPQHFGDGTRLSIL.

By share, this clone counts as medium-sized. This chain links TRBV11-3 with TRBJ1-2; 9 bases match TRBD1. This CDR3 spans 18 amino acids. The junction had 15 bases not matched to a gene; V was cut back by 4 bases and J by 3 bases. The germline V gene encodes CDR1 SGHNT and CDR2 YENEEA. Here the CDR3 reads CASSSITKGQGWDYGYTF. DNA of the CDR3: TGTGCCAGCAGCTCAATAACCAAGGGACAGGGATGGGACTATGGCTACACCTTC.

The chain employs TRBV18 and TRBJ2-7; 7 bases are shared with TRBD2. The CDR3 covers 15 residues. Germline CDR1 and CDR2: KGHSH and LQKENI. The junction had 10 bases not matched to a gene; V was cut back by 3 bases and J by 5 bases. The CDR3 spells CASSPPTSWMNEQYF. The DNA for the CDR3 is TGTGCCAGCTCACCCCCGACTAGCTGGATGAACGAGCAGTACTTC.

V gene TRBV11-3 combines with J gene TRBJ2-2; TRBD2 agrees at 9 bases. Germline V gene data show CDR1 as SGHNT and CDR2 as YENEEA. With 1 base clipped from V and 6 bases from J, the junction kept 6 bases outside the gene matches. This CDR3 is 16 amino acids long. The CDR3 loop reads CASSLGLLAGPGELFF. DNA of the CDR3: TGTGCCAGCAGCTTAGGCCTACTAGCGGGTCCCGGGGAGCTGTTTTTT.

By proportion, this clone is medium-sized. The chain carries TRBV30 and TRBJ2-2, with a possible D match to TRBD1 (5 bases). CDR1 is GTSNPN, CDR2 SVGIG, per germline (reference sequence). There are 14 residues in the CDR3. V was pared by 1 base and J by 4 bases, with 10 bases between. The CDR3 DNA follows: TGTGCCTGGAGTGGGTCAGGGATCACCGGGGAGCTGTTTTTT. This sequence encodes CAWSGSGITGELFF.

The sample holds many counts of this clone. This chain joins TRBV11-3 and TRBJ2-6; D is undetermined. The CDR3 covers 15 residues. Germline lookup yields CDR1 SGHNT and CDR2 YENEEA. Trimming shortened V by 5 bases and J by 1 base, and 9 bases separated the two germline ends. The CDR3 region is CASSPGLSGANVLTF. CDR3 coding DNA: TGTGCCAGCAGCCCTGGTTTGTCTGGGGCCAACGTCCTGACTTTC.

The chain combines TRBV5-1 with TRBJ2-1; no definite D call. V dropped 4 bases and J dropped 2 bases, with 16 bases sitting between them. The CDR3 is 16 amino acids. The germline V gene encodes CDR1 SGHRS and CDR2 YFSETQ. Here the CDR3 DNA reads TGCGCCAGCAGCCCAGGATTAGCCCTGACCTACAATGAGCAGTTCTTC. Translation: CASSPGLALTYNEQFF.

V and J are TRBV11-3 and TRBJ2-7; TRBD2 aligns across 7 bases. V lost 5 bases, J lost 3 bases, and 13 bases stayed unmatched. Per the germline V gene, CDR1 is SGHNT and CDR2 is YENEEA. The CDR3 totals 16 residues. The CDR3 DNA is TGTGCCAGCAGCGCTTCACGGGGGGACCCAGGCTACGAGCAGTACTTC. It encodes CASSASRGDPGYEQYF.

This clone was picked up a small number of times. This CDR3 is CASSPRTGVGDEQYF. The CDR3 nucleotides read TGTGCCAGCAGCCCCCGGACAGGGGTGGGTGACGAGCAGTACTTC. The chain uses TRBV9 and TRBJ2-7; 9 positions agree with TRBD1. Germline loops: CDR1 SGDLS, CDR2 YYNGEE. J gave up 5 bases and V 4 bases, and 10 bases lay outside the gene matches. The CDR3 totals 15 residues.

In its sample, this clone ranks as medium-sized. The chain uses TRBV28 and TRBJ1-1, with D perhaps TRBD1 (5 bases). The length of the CDR3 is 16 residues. From germline, CDR1 is MDHEN and CDR2 SYDVKM. V was clipped by 3 bases and J by 3 bases, with 17 bases between them. CDR3 nucleotides: TGTGCCAGCAGTTTTCTTCTAAAAACGGGGGACACTGAAGCTTTCTTT. The encoded protein is CASSFLLKTGDTEAFF.

This clone was observed many times. This chain connects TRBV11-3 to TRBJ2-7; D is possibly TRBD2 (7 bases). There are 15 residues in the CDR3. V lost 5 bases and J lost 6, with 20 bases in between. Germline CDR1 reads SGHNT; CDR2 reads YENEEA. The chain's CDR3 is CASSRSGGGKLEQYF. Here the CDR3 DNA reads TGTGCCAGCAGCCGTTCGGGGGGCGGGAAGCTCGAGCAGTACTTC.

This clone was counted between two and nine times. V is TRBV19 and J is TRBJ1-1, with D uncertain. CDR1 LNHDA and CDR2 SQIVND come from the germline V gene (reference sequence). This CDR3 spans 14 amino acids. V was pared by 4 bases and J by 1 base, with 10 bases between. The DNA of the CDR3 is TGTGCCAGTAGTACCTCTCCAGGGAACACTGAAGCTTTCTTT. Translated: CASSTSPGNTEAFF.

This rearrangement joins TRBV10-3 to TRBJ1-5, with a possible D match to TRBD1 (5 bases). This CDR3 comprises 14 residues. V lost 8 bases, J lost 3 bases, and 14 bases lay in between. The germline gives CDR1 ENHRY, CDR2 SYGVKD. The CDR3 sequence: CAISIQGINQPQHF. DNA for the CDR3: TGTGCCATCTCCATCCAGGGAATCAATCAGCCCCAGCATTTT.

This chain's CDR3 is CSVDGRDRAGGYTF. Written as DNA, the CDR3 is TGCAGCGTTGATGGGAGGGACAGGGCAGGCGGCTACACCTTC. The rearrangement joins TRBV29-1 to TRBJ1-2, with TRBD1 matching 9 bases. With 3 bases clipped from V and 8 bases from J, the junction kept 10 bases outside the gene matches. In germline, CDR1 is SQVTM, CDR2 ANQGSEA. This CDR3 comprises 14 residues.